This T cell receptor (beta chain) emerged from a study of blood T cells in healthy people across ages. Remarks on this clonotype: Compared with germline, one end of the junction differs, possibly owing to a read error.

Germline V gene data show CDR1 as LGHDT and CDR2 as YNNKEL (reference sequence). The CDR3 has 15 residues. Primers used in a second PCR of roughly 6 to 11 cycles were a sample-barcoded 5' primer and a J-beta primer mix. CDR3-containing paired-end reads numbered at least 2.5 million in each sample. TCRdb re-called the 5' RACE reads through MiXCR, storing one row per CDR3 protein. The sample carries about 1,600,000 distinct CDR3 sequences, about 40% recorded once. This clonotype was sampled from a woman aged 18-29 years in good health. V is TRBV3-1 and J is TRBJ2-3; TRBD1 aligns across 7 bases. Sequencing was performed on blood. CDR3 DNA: TGTGCTAGCAGCCACGGGACAGCGACTTCCGATACGCAGTATTTT. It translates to CASSHGTATSDTQYF.